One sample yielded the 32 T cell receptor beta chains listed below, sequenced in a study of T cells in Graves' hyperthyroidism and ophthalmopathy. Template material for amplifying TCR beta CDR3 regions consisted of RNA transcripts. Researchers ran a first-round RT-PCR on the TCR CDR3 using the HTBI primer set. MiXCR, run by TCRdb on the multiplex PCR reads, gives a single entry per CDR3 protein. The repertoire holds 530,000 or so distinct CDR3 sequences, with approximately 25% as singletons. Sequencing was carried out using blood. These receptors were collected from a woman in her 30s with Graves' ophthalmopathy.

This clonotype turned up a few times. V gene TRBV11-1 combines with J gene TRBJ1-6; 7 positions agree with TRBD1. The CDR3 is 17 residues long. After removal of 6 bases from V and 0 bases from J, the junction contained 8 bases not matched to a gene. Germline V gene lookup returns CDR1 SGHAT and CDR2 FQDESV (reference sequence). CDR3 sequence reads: CASRKTGTSSYNSPLHF. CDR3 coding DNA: TGTGCCAGCAGGAAGACAGGGACCAGCTCCTATAATTCACCCCTCCACTTT. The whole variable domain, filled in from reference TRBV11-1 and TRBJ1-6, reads EAEVAQSPRYKITEKSQAVAFWCDPISGHATLYWYRQILGQGPELLVQFQDESVVDDSQLPKDRFSAERLKGVDSTLKIQPAELGDSAMYLCASRKTGTSSYNSPLHFGNGTRLTVT.

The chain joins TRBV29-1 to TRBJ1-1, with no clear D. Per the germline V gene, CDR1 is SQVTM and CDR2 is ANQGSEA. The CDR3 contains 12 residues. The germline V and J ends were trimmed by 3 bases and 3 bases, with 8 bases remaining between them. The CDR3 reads CSVESGDTEAFF. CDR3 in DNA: TGCAGCGTTGAGTCCGGGGACACTGAAGCTTTCTTT.

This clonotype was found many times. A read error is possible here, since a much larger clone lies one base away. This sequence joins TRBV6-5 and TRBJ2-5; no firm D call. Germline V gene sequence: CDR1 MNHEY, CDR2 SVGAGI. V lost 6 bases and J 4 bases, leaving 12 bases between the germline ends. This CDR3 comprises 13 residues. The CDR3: CASSLGWGETQYF. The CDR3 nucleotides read TGTGCCAGCAGCTTAGGGTGGGGAGAGACCCAGTACTTC.

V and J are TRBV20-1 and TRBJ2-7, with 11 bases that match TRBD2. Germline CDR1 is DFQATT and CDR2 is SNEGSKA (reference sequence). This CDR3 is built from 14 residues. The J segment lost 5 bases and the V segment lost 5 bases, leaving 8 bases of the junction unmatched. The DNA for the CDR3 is TGCAGTGCTGGGGCTAGCGGGGGGAAGAACGAGCAGTACTTC. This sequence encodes CSAGASGGKNEQYF.

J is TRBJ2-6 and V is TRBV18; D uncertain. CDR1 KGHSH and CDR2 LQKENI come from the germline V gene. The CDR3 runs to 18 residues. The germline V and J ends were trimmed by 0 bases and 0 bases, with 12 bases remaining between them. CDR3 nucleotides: TGTGCCAGCTCACCACCGGGCCGCGACCCCTCTGGGGCCAACGTCCTGACTTTC. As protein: CASSPPGRDPSGANVLTF.

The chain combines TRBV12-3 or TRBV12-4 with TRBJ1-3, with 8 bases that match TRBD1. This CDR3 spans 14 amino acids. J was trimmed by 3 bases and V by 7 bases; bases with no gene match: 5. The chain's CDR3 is CASTQGAGGNTIYF. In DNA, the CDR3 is TGTGCCAGCACCCAGGGGGCCGGTGGAAACACCATATATTTT.

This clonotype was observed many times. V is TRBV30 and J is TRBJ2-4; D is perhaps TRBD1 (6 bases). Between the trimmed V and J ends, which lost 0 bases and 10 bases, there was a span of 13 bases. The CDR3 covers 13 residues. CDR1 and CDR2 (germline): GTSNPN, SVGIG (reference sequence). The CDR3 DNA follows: TGTGCCTGGAGTGTACAGGGCAGGGGAATTCAGTACTTC. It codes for CAWSVQGRGIQYF.

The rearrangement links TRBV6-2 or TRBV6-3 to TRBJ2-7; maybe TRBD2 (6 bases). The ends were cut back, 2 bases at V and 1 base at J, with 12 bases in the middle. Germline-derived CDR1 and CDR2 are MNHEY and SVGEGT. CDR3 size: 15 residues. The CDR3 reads CASSYPGDGSYEQYF. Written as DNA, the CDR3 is TGTGCCAGCAGTTACCCGGGGGACGGATCCTACGAGCAGTACTTC.

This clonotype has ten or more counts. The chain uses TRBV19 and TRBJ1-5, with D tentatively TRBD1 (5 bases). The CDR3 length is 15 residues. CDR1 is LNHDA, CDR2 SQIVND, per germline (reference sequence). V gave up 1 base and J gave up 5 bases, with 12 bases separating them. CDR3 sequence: CASSIGRVGDQPQHF. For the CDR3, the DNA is TGTGCCAGTAGTATAGGCAGGGTGGGCGATCAGCCCCAGCATTTT.

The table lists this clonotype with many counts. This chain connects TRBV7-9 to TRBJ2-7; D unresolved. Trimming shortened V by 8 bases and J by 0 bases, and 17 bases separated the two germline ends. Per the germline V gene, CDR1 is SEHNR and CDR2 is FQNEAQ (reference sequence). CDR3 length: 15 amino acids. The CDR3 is CASVSRTLSSYEQYF. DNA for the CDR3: TGTGCCAGCGTAAGCCGAACCCTCAGCTCCTACGAGCAGTACTTC.

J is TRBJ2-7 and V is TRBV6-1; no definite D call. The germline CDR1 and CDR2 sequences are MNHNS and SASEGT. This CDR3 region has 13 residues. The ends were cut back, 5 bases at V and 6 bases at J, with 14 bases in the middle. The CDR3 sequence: CASSNFPEREQYF. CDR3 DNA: TGTGCCAGCAGTAATTTCCCTGAGCGCGAGCAGTACTTC.

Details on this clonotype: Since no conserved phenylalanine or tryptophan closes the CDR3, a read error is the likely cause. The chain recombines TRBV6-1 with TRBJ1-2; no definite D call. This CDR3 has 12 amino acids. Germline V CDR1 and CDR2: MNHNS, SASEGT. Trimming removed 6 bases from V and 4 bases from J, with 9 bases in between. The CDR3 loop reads CASSDLIYGYTV. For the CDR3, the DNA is TGTGCCAGCAGCGATCTCATCTATGGCTACACCGTC.

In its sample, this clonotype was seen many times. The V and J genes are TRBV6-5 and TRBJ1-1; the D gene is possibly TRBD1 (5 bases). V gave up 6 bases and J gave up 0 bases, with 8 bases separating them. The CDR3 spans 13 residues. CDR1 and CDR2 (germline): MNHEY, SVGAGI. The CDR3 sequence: CASRTDLNTEAFF. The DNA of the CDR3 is TGTGCCAGCAGGACAGACTTGAACACTGAAGCTTTCTTT.

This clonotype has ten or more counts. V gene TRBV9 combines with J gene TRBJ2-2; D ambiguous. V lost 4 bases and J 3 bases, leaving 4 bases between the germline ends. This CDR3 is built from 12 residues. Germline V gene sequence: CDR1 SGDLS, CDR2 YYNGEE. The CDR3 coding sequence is TGTGCCAGCAGCTTACACACCGGGGAGCTGTTTTTT. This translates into CASSLHTGELFF.

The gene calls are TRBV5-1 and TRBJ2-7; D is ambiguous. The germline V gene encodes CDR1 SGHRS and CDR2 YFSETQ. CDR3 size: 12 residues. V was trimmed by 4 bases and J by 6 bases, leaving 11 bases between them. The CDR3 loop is CASSLKGGEQYF. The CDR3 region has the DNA TGCGCCAGCAGCCTCAAAGGTGGCGAGCAGTACTTC.

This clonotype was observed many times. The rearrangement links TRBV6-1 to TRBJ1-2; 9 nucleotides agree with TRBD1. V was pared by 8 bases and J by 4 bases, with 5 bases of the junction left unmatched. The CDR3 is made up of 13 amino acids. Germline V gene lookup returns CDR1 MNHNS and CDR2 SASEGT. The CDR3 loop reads CASYRGQGYGYTF. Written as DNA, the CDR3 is TGTGCCAGCTACAGGGGACAGGGCTATGGCTACACCTTC.

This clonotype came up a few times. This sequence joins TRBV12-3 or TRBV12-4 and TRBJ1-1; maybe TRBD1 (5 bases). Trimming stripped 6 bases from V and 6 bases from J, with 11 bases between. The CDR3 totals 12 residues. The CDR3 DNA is TGTGCCAGCAGCCGGGGCGATCCTGAAGCTTTCTTT. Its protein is CASSRGDPEAFF.

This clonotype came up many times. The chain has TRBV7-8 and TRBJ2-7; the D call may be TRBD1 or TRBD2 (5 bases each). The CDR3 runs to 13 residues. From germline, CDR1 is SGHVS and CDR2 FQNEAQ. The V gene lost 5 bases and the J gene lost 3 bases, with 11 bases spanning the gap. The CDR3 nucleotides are TGTGCCAGCAGCAGGGGACCTTACTACGAGCAGTACTTC. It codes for CASSRGPYYEQYF.

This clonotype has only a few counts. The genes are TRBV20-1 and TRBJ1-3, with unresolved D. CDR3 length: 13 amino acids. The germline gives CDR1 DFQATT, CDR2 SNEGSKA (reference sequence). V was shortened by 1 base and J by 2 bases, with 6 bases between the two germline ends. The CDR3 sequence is CSARAPPGNTIYF. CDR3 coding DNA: TGCAGTGCTAGAGCCCCCCCTGGAAACACCATATATTTT.

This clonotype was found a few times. The CDR3 bases are TGTGCCAGCTCAGCGATAACGACAGGGATCGCCGGGGAGCTGTTTTTT. Translating gives CASSAITTGIAGELFF. V is TRBV18 and J is TRBJ2-2; 7 nucleotides align to TRBD1. The trim removed 5 bases at V and 6 bases at J, leaving 12 bases unmatched. This CDR3 spans 16 amino acids. Germline V CDR1 and CDR2: KGHSH, LQKENI.

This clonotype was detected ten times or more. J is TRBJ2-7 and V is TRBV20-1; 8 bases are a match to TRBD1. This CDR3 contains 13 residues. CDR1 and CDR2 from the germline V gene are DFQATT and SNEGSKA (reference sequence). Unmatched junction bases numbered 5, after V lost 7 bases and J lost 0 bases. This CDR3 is CSGGQDSSYEQYF. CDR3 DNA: TGCAGTGGGGGACAGGACAGCTCCTACGAGCAGTACTTC.

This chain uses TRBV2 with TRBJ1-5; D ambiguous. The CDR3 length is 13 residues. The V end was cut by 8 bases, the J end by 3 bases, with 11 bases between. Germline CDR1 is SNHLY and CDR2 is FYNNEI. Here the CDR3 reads CASSRRFNQPQHF. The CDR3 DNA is TGTGCCAGCTCCCGCCGGTTCAATCAGCCCCAGCATTTT.

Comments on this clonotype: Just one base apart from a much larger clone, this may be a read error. The CDR3 nucleotides read TGCGCCAGCAAAGTACAGGGGGCCGCTGAAGCTTTCTTT. This encodes CASKVQGAAEAFF. The V call is TRBV10-1, the J call TRBJ1-1; TRBD1 agrees at 9 bases. V trimming: 7 bases; J trimming: 6 bases; junction bases outside the gene matches: 6. CDR1 is WNHNN and CDR2 is SYGVQD in the germline V gene (reference sequence). The CDR3 loop spans 13 amino acids.

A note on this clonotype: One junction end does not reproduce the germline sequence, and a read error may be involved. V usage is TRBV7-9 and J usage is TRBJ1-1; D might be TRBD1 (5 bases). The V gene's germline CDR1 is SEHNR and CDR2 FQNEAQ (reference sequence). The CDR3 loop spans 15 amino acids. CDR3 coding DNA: TGTGCCAACGCAATAGGGAGAGGTGGGGGAACTGAAGCTTGCTTT. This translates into CANAIGRGGGTEACF.

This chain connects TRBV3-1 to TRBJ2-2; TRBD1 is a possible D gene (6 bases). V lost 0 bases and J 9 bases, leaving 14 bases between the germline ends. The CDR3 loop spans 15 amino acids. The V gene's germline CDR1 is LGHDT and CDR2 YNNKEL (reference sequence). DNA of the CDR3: TGTGCCAGCAGCCAAGAGGTCGCACAGGGCCGGGAGCTGTTTTTT. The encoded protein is CASSQEVAQGRELFF.

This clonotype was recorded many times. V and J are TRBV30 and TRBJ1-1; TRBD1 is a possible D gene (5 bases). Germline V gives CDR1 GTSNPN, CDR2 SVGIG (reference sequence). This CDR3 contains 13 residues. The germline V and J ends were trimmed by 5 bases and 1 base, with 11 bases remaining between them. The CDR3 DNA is TGTGCCTGGTCGAAGGACACGAACACTGAAGCTTTCTTT. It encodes CAWSKDTNTEAFF.

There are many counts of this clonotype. DNA for the CDR3: TGCAGTGCCATCGGGACAGATGGAAACACCATATATTTT. Protein sequence: CSAIGTDGNTIYF. The chain has TRBV20-1 and TRBJ1-3, with 7 positions matching TRBD1. The CDR3 is 13 residues long. CDR1 DFQATT and CDR2 SNEGSKA come from the germline V gene (reference sequence). The ends lost 6 bases at V and 3 bases at J; junction bases unmatched: 5.

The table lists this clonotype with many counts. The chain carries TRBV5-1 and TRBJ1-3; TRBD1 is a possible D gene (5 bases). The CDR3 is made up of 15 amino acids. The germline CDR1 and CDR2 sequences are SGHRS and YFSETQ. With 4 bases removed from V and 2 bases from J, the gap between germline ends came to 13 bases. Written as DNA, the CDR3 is TGCGCCAGCAGCGACATGGGACCGCCTGGAAACACCATATATTTT. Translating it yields CASSDMGPPGNTIYF.

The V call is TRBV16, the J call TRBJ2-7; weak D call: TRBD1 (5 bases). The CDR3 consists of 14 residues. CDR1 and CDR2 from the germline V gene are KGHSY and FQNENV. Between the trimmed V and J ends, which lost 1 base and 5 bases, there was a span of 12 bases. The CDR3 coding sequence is TGTGCCAGCAGCCAATTTCTGCAGGGCAACGAGCAGTACTTC. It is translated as CASSQFLQGNEQYF.

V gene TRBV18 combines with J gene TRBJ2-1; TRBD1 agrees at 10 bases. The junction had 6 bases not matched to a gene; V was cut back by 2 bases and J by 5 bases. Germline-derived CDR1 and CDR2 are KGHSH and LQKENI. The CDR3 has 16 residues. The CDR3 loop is CASSPTPGQGNNEQFF. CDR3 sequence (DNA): TGTGCCAGCTCACCAACCCCGGGACAGGGGAACAATGAGCAGTTCTTC.

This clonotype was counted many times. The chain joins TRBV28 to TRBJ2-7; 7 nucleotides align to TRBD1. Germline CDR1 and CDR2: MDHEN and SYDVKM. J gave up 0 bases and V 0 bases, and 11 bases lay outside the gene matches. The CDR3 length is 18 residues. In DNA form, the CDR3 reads TGTGCCAGCAGTTTATGGGTCAGCCGACAGGGCCTCTCCTACGAGCAGTACTTC. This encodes CASSLWVSRQGLSYEQYF. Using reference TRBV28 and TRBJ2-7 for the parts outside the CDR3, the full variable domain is DVKVTQSSRYLVKRTGEKVFLECVQDMDHENMFWYRQDPGLGLRLIYFSYDVKMKEKGDIPEGYSVSREKKERFSLILESASTNQTSMYLCASSLWVSRQGLSYEQYFGPGTRLTVT.

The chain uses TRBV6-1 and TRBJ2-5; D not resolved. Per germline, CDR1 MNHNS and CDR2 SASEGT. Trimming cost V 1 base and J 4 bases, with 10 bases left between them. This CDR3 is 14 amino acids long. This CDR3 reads CASSEVGSGETQYF. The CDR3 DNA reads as TGTGCCAGCAGTGAAGTGGGGTCCGGAGAGACCCAGTACTTC.